This note documents a single T cell receptor (beta chain) sequence. The antigen is unknown. The data were taken from a study of T-cell memory formation after mild COVID-19. From the 5' RACE reads, TCRdb called clonotypes with MiXCR, one entry per CDR3 protein. The sample includes under 400,000 distinct CDR3 sequences, 20% to 25% of them seen just once. Study-level points and caveats: Later expanders leaned toward CD4+, whereas clones contracting from day 15 to 85 were balanced CD4/CD8. Those CD4+ clones that contracted were mainly in CM and EM (CD8+ ones in EMRA).

The CDR3 has 9 residues. Trimming took 8 bases from V and 10 from J, leaving 8 bases between them. The sequencing input was PBMCs or a T cell subset sorted from them (not recorded which). V and J are TRBV12-3 or TRBV12-4 and TRBJ1-1; D unclear. This receptor was obtained from an adult woman who had mild COVID-19 (a few samples of this study predate the infection). Cell type and time point are not known. The CDR3 DNA is TGTGCCAGCGGGAGAATAGCTTTCTTT. As protein: CASGRIAFF.